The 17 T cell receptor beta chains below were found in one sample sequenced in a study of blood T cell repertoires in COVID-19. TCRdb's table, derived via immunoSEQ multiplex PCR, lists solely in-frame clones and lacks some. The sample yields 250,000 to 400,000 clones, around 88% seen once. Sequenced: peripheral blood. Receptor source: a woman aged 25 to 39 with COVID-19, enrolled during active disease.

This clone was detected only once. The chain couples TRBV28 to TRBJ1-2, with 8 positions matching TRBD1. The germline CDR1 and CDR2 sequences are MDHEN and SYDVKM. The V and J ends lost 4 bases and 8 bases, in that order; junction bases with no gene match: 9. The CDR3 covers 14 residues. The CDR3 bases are TGTGCCAGCAGTTCTCAGGACAGGGTGCGCGGCTACACCTTC. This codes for CASSSQDRVRGYTF.

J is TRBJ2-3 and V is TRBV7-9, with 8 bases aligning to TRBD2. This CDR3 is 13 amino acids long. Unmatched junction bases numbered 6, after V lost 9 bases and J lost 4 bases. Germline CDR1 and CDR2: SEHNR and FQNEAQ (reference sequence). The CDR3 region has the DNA TGTGCCAGATCGAGAGCGGGGGCAGATACGCAGTATTTT. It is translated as CARSRAGADTQYF.

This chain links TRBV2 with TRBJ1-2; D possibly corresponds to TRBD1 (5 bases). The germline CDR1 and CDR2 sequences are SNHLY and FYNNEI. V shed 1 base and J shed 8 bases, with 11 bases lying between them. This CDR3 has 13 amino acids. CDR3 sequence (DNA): TGTGCCAGCAGTGAAGGGTTGTGGGGCGGCTACACCTTC. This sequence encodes CASSEGLWGGYTF.

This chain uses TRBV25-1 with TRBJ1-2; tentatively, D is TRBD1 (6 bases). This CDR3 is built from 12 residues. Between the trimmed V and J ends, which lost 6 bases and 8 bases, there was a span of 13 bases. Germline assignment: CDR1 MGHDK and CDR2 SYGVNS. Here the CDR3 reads CASRTGTGGYTF. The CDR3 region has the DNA TGTGCCAGCAGAACAGGGACGGGCGGCTACACCTTC.

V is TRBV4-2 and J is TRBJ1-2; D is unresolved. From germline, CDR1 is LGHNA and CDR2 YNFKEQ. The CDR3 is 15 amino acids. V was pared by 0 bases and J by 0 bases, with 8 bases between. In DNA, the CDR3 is TGTGCCAGCAGCCAAGATATGGGCACTAACTATGGCTACACCTTC. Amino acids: CASSQDMGTNYGYTF.

The CDR3: CASSIMAVAGNTIYF. The CDR3 nucleotides are TGTGCCAGTAGTATAATGGCAGTTGCTGGAAACACCATATATTTT. The chain joins TRBV19 to TRBJ1-3, with no clear D. V lost 2 bases and J lost 2, with 10 bases in between. The CDR3 spans 15 residues. Germline V gene sequence: CDR1 LNHDA, CDR2 SQIVND (reference sequence).

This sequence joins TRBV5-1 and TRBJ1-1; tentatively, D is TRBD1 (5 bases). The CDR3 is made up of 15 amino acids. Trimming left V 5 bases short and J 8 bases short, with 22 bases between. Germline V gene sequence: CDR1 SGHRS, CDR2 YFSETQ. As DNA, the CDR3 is TGCGCCAGCAGAGTGACTACCACCGGGGGGACCGAAGCTTTCTTT. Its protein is CASRVTTTGGTEAFF.

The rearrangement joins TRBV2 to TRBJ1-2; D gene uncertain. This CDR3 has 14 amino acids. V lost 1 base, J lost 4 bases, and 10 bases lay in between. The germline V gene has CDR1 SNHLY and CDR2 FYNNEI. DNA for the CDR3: TGTGCCAGCAGTGAAGACAGTTACGGCTATGGCTACACCTTC. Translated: CASSEDSYGYGYTF.

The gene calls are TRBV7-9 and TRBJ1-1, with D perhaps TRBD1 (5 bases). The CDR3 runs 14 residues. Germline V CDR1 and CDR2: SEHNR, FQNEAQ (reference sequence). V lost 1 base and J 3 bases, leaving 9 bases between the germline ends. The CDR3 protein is CASSLGGGDTEAFF. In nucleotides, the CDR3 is TGTGCCAGCAGCTTAGGCGGGGGGGACACTGAAGCTTTCTTT.

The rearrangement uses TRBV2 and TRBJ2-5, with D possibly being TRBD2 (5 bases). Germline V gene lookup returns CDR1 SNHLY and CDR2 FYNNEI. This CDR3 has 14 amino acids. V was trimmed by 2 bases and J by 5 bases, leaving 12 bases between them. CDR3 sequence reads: CASSESASRETQYF. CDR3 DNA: TGTGCCAGCAGTGAATCGGCTAGCAGGGAGACCCAGTACTTC.

For the CDR3, the DNA is TGCGCCAGCAGTGAGTCGCCGGAGGGATTAAACTATGGCTACACCTTC. It encodes CASSESPEGLNYGYTF. V usage is TRBV10-1 and J usage is TRBJ1-2; D remains unclear. Trimming stripped 0 bases from V and 2 bases from J, with 13 bases between. Germline V CDR1 and CDR2: WNHNN, SYGVQD (reference sequence). The CDR3 spans 16 residues.

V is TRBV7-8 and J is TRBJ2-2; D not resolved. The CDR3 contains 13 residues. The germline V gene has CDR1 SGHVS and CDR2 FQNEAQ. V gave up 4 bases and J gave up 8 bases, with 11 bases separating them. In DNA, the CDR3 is TGTGCCAGCAGCTCAACTACCGGAGGGGAGCTGTTTTTT. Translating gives CASSSTTGGELFF.

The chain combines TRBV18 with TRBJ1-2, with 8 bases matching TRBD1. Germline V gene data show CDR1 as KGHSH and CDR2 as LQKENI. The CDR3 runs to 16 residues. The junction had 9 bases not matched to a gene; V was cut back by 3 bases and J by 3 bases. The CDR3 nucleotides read TGTGCCAGCTCACCTGGATTAGTGGACAGGGACTATGGCTACACCTTC. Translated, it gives CASSPGLVDRDYGYTF.

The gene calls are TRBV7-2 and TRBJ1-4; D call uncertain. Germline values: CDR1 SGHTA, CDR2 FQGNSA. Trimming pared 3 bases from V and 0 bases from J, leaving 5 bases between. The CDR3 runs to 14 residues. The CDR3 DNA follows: TGTGCCAGCAGCTTCGGGGCAACTAATGAAAAACTGTTTTTT. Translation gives CASSFGATNEKLFF. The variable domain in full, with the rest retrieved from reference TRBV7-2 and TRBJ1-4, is GAGVSQSPSNKVTEKGKDVELRCDPISGHTALYWYRQSLGQGLEFLIYFQGNSAPDKSGLPSDRFSAERTGGSVSTLTIQRTQQEDSAVYLCASSFGATNEKLFFGSGTQLSVL.

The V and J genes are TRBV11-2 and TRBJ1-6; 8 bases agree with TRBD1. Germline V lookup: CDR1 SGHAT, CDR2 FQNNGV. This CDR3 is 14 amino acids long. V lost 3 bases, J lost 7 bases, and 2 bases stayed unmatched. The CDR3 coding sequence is TGTGCCAGCAGCTTCCAGGGGGCAAATTCACCCCTCCACTTT. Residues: CASSFQGANSPLHF.

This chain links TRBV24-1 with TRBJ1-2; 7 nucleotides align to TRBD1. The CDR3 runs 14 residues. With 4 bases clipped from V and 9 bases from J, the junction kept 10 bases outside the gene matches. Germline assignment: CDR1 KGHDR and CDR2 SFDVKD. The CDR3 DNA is TGTGCCACCAGTGACTCGGACAGGTCTGGGAGCTACACCTTC. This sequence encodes CATSDSDRSGSYTF.

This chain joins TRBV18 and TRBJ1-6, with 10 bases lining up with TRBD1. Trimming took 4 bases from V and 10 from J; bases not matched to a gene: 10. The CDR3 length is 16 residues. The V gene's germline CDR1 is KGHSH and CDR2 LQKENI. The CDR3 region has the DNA TGTGCCAGCTCACTAAACCGGGACAGGGGAAACTCACCCCTCCACTTT. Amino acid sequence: CASSLNRDRGNSPLHF.